The table lists the clone carrying this T cell receptor beta chain with a few counts. This sample is part of a study of blood T cell repertoires in COVID-19. The overall study: T cells, B-cell-depleted T cells, or PBMCs provided the cDNA or gDNA that served as material.

Clones were sequenced by immunoSEQ multiplex PCR, and TCRdb holds only the in-frame ones, with some missing. The table shows roughly 160,000 clones, with roughly nine tenths occurring only once. CDR1 SGDLS and CDR2 YYNGEE come from the germline V gene. The CDR3 is made up of 16 amino acids. Trimming pared 0 bases from V and 6 bases from J, leaving 15 bases between. The sequencing sample was made of peripheral blood. The sequence came from a young man with acute or convalescent COVID-19. The gene calls are TRBV9 and TRBJ2-2; tentatively, D is TRBD1 (5 bases). CDR3 DNA: TGTGCCAGCAGCGTAGATATTGGGGCAGGGTCCGGGGAGCTGTTTTTT. Translating gives CASSVDIGAGSGELFF.